These 6 T cell receptor beta chains were all obtained from the same sample, sequenced in a study of Ad26.COV2.S vaccination and SARS-CoV-2 variants. Produced via immunoSEQ multiplex PCR; TCRdb's table is partial and in-frame only. The table includes approximately 410,000 clones, 92% detected once. Treatment given: about 20 received Ad26.COV2.S at low or high dose, single or two shots; about 5 received placebo; per-sample allocation not given. Sampling was performed 63 days after the first vaccine or placebo injection. Sample: peripheral blood, taken in a trial of Ad26.COV2.S vaccine versus placebo. All receptors derive from a person between 18 and 60 years old who received the Ad26.COV2.S COVID-19 vaccine or a placebo.

The chain carries TRBV2 and TRBJ1-4, with D tentatively TRBD1 (5 bases). This CDR3 contains 18 residues. V was clipped by 1 base and J by 4 bases, with 19 bases between them. Germline values: CDR1 SNHLY, CDR2 FYNNEI. The CDR3, as DNA: TGTGCCAGCAGTGAAGTCGGAAGATGGGACCTTGGTAATGAAAAACTGTTTTTT. Protein product: CASSEVGRWDLGNEKLFF.

This chain connects TRBV30 to TRBJ2-1; 11 bases fit TRBD1. Trimming took 2 bases from V and 5 from J; bases not matched to a gene: 2. CDR1 and CDR2 (germline): GTSNPN, SVGIG (reference sequence). The CDR3 covers 14 residues. CDR3 DNA: TGTGCCTGGAGTACGGGACAGGGGGACAATGAGCAGTTCTTC. Its translation: CAWSTGQGDNEQFF.

This chain connects TRBV6-5 to TRBJ2-7; tentatively, D is TRBD2 (5 bases). The CDR3 contains 13 residues. V lost 6 bases to trimming and J lost 3 bases, with 12 bases between them. Germline assignment: CDR1 MNHEY and CDR2 SVGAGI. The CDR3 DNA reads TGTGCCAGCAGGGGAGATCGAGGCTACGAGCAGTACTTC. It encodes CASRGDRGYEQYF.

The chain employs TRBV2 and TRBJ2-1; the D is unclear. V gave up 2 bases and J gave up 7 bases, with 9 bases separating them. This CDR3 comprises 13 residues. Per the germline V gene, CDR1 is SNHLY and CDR2 is FYNNEI. The CDR3 DNA is TGTGCCAGCAGTGAATTGTACCAGAATGAGCAGTTCTTC. Translation: CASSELYQNEQFF.

In its sample, this clone was seen a few times. CDR3 sequence: CASSLGLEDEQYF. CDR3 sequence (DNA): TGTGCCAGCTCTCTAGGCCTGGAGGACGAGCAGTACTTC. V is TRBV18 and J is TRBJ2-7, with TRBD2 as a possible D gene (5 bases). Germline loops: CDR1 KGHSH, CDR2 LQKENI. V was cut by 6 bases and J by 5 bases, with 14 bases left in between. There are 13 residues in the CDR3.

This clone was counted a single time. The rearrangement uses TRBV4-3 and TRBJ1-2; possible D gene TRBD1, 5 bases. Germline V gene lookup returns CDR1 LGHNA and CDR2 YSLEER. V was shortened by 1 base and J by 6 bases, with 15 bases between the two germline ends. This CDR3 has 15 amino acids. The CDR3 loop reads CASSQGEGRGDGYTF. CDR3 sequence (DNA): TGCGCCAGCAGCCAAGGTGAAGGGCGAGGGGATGGCTACACCTTC.